The present T cell receptor beta chain was sequenced within a study of T cells in localized non-small cell lung cancer. General study findings and limits: Highest T cell clonality was seen in uninvolved adjacent lung, surpassing that measured in tumor. In adjacent lung, a median around 52 of the top 100 tumor clones were found. Higher blood T cell density went with longer overall survival.

Sequencing used immunoSEQ multiplex PCR; TCRdb keeps in-frame clones, though not all of them. The data show around 50,000 clones, about 80% seen once. Concerning this clone itself: Antigen unknown.

This TCR was sampled from a female donor over 55 with stage II squamous cell lung carcinoma. Sequenced material: peripheral blood, taken before any cancer treatment.

The CDR3 spells CASSLPLGGELFF. The CDR3 DNA follows: TGTGCCAGCAGCTTACCCCTCGGCGGGGAGCTGTTTTTT. V usage is TRBV7-6 and J usage is TRBJ2-2, with unresolved D. The CDR3 contains 13 residues. Trimming took off 2 bases at V and 7 bases at J, with 8 bases between the two ends. The V gene's germline CDR1 is SGHVS and CDR2 FNYEAQ.